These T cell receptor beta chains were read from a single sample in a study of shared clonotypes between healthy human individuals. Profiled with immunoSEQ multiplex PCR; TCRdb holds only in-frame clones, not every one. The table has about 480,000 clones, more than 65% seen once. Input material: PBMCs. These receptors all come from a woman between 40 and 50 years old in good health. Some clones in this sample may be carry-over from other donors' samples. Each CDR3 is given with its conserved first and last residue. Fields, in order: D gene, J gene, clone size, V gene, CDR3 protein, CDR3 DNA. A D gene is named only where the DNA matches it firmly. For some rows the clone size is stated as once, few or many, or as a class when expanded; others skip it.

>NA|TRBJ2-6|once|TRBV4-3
CASSQDPGAGANVLTF
TGCGCCAGCAGCCAAGATCCAGGGGCTGGGGCCAACGTCCTGACTTTC
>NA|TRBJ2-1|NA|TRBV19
CASSTIPTGREQFF
TGTGCCAGTAGTACAATACCGACAGGGAGGGAGCAGTTCTTC
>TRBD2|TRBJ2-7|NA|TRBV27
CASSLGGVEQYF
TGTGCCAGCAGTTTAGGGGGGGTTGAGCAGTACTTC
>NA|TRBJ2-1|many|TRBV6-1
CASSERLEMPNEQFF
TGTGCCAGCAGTGAACGACTAGAAATGCCCAATGAGCAGTTCTTC
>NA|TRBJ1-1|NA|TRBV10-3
CAISGGQGTEAFF
TGTGCCATCAGTGGAGGGCAGGGCACTGAAGCTTTCTTT
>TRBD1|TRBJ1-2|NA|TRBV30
CAWSPATGSSYTF
TGTGCCTGGAGTCCCGCGACAGGGTCTTCCTACACCTTC
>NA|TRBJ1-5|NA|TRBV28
CASSLKGDQPQHF
TGTGCCAGCAGTTTGAAGGGGGATCAGCCCCAGCATTTT
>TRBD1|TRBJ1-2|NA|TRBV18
CASSPTDRDYGYTF
TGTGCCAGCTCACCGACCGACAGGGACTATGGCTACACCTTC
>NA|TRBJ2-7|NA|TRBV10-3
CAISGKAGTSYEQYF
TGTGCCATCAGTGGAAAAGCCGGAACCTCCTACGAGCAGTACTTC
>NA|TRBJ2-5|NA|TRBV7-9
CASSLGLALWETQYF
TGTGCCAGCAGCTTAGGCCTCGCTCTTTGGGAGACCCAGTACTTC
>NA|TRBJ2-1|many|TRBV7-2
CASSLGGGSPEQFF
TGTGCCAGCAGCTTAGGAGGGGGGAGTCCTGAGCAGTTCTTC
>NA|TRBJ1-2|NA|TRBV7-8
CASSKIGTVTNYGYTF
TGTGCCAGCAGCAAAATCGGGACCGTTACTAACTATGGCTACACCTTC
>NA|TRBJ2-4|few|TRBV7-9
CASSRKGGLNIQYF
TGTGCCAGCAGCCGTAAAGGGGGACTAAACATTCAGTACTTC
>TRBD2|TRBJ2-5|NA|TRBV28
CASSQTSAGMETQYF
TGTGCCAGCAGCCAAACTAGCGCGGGGATGGAGACCCAGTACTTC
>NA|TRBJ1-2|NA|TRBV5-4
CASSFPENYGYTF
TGTGCCAGCAGCTTTCCAGAGAACTATGGCTACACCTTC
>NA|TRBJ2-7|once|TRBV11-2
CASSFSASEQYF
TGTGCCAGCAGCTTTAGCGCCTCCGAGCAGTACTTC
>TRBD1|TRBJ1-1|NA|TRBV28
CASSLVVQGLRGAFF
TGTGCCAGCAGTTTAGTGGTACAGGGGCTTAGGGGAGCTTTCTTT
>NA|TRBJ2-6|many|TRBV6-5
CASSSFIGANVLTF
TGTGCCAGCAGTTCGTTTATCGGGGCCAACGTCCTGACTTTC
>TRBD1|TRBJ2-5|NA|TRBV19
CASSRATGGGETQYF
TGTGCCAGTAGTCGAGCAACAGGGGGCGGAGAGACCCAGTACTTC
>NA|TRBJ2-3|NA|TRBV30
CAWSETVNTDTQYF
TGTGCCTGGAGTGAAACGGTCAACACAGATACGCAGTATTTT
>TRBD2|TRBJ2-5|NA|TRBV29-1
CSVRTSGGETQYF
TGCAGCGTTCGGACTAGCGGAGGGGAGACCCAGTACTTC
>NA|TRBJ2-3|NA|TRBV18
CASSRGAATDTQYF
TGTGCCAGCTCACGCGGAGCCGCCACAGATACGCAGTATTTT
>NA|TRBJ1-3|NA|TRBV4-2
CASSPYQTMDSGNTIYF
TGTGCCAGCAGCCCCTATCAGACCATGGACTCTGGAAACACCATATATTTT
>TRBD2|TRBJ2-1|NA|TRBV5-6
CASSKRTSGYNEQFF
TGTGCCAGCAGCAAAAGGACTAGCGGGTACAATGAGCAGTTCTTC
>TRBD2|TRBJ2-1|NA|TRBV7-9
CASSPGGFSYNEQFF
TGTGCCAGCAGCCCCGGGGGGTTCTCCTACAATGAGCAGTTCTTC